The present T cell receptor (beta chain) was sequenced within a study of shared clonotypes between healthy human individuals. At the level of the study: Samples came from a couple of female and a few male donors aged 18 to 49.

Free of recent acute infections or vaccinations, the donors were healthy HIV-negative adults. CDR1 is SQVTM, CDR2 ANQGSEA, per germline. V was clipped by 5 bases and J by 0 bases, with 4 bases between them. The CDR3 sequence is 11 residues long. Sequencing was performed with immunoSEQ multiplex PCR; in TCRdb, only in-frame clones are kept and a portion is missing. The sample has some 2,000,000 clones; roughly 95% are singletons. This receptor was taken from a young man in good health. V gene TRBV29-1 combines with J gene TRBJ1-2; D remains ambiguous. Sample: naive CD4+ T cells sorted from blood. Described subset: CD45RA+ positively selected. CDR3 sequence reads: CSVHSNYGYTF. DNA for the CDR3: TGCAGCGTTCATTCTAACTATGGCTACACCTTC.